The 29 T cell receptor beta chains below come from one sample, sequenced in a study of CD8 T cells in Susac syndrome. The RNA, roughly 0.5 to 1 ug, was put through reverse transcription using random hexamers. TCRdb reprocessed the immunoSEQ multiplex PCR reads with MiXCR, giving one entry per CDR3 protein. The sample carries under 200,000 distinct CDR3 sequences, about 95% recorded once. Specimen: CD4+ T cells from PBMCs. The receptors derive from a human donor in good health.

The chain links TRBV4-3 to TRBJ2-7, with D possibly TRBD2 on 6 matching bases. CDR1 and CDR2 (germline): LGHNA, YSLEER. The V and J ends lost 0 bases and 1 base respectively, with 13 bases between them. CDR3 length equals 16 residues. This CDR3 is CASSQDVLANSYEQYF. Here the CDR3 DNA reads TGCGCCAGCAGCCAAGATGTGCTAGCGAATTCCTACGAGCAGTACTTC.

This sequence joins TRBV30 and TRBJ2-3; no definite D call. Germline V gene data show CDR1 as GTSNPN and CDR2 as SVGIG (reference sequence). The CDR3 is 15 amino acids. Trimming took off 0 bases at V and 0 bases at J, with 10 bases between the two ends. The CDR3 loop is CAWSVSLTSTDTQYF. Here the CDR3 DNA reads TGTGCCTGGAGTGTGTCATTAACTAGCACAGATACGCAGTATTTT.

The V and J genes are TRBV5-1 and TRBJ2-7, with D perhaps TRBD1 (5 bases). Germline CDR1 reads SGHRS; CDR2 reads YFSETQ. The CDR3 extends over 12 amino acids. Between the trimmed V and J ends, which lost 4 bases and 5 bases, there was a span of 10 bases. The CDR3: CASSRTRDEQYF. CDR3 coding DNA: TGCGCCAGCAGCCGGACCAGGGACGAGCAGTACTTC.

V usage is TRBV5-1 and J usage is TRBJ2-5, with a possible D match to TRBD1 (5 bases). Germline CDR1 is SGHRS and CDR2 is YFSETQ. This CDR3 spans 15 amino acids. V was pared by 3 bases and J by 4 bases, with 16 bases between. The CDR3 spells CASSYVSAGRETQYF. The CDR3 nucleotides are TGCGCCAGCAGCTACGTGTCGGCAGGGCGAGAGACCCAGTACTTC. Full variable domain (missing parts from reference TRBV5-1 and TRBJ2-5): KAGVTQTPRYLIKTRGQQVTLSCSPISGHRSVSWYQQTPGQGLQFLFEYFSETQRNKGNFPGRFSGRQFSNSRSEMNVSTLELGDSALYLCASSYVSAGRETQYFGPGTRLLVL.

The V gene is TRBV7-2, the J gene TRBJ1-6, with 9 bases identical to TRBD1. CDR3 length: 15 amino acids. Germline lookup yields CDR1 SGHTA and CDR2 FQGNSA. Trimming cost V 5 bases and J 7 bases; bases outside gene matches: 6. CDR3: CASSLQGAENSPLHF. The CDR3 DNA sequence: TGTGCCAGCAGCCTACAGGGGGCAGAGAATTCACCCCTCCACTTT.

This clonotype has a single count. The chain uses TRBV5-4 and TRBJ2-5; TRBD2 aligns across 8 bases. The V gene end was trimmed by 3 bases and the J gene end by 4 bases; junction bases not matched to a gene: 8. The CDR3 runs 15 residues. The germline CDR1 and CDR2 sequences are SGHNT and YYREEE (reference sequence). CDR3 coding DNA: TGTGCCAGCAGCTCCGGGGGGGCCGCTGGAGAGACCCAGTACTTC. Amino acids: CASSSGGAAGETQYF.

The chain links TRBV10-3 to TRBJ1-6; 9 bases are a match to TRBD1. The CDR3 runs 14 residues. CDR1 is ENHRY and CDR2 is SYGVKD in the germline V gene. With V trimmed by 6 bases and J by 8 bases, 5 bases remained unmatched. CDR3 nucleotides: TGTGCCATCAGGAACCGGGACAGGGATTCACCCCTCCACTTT. This sequence encodes CAIRNRDRDSPLHF.

The gene calls are TRBV3-1 and TRBJ1-6, with D possibly matching TRBD1 (6 bases). The CDR3 runs to 14 residues. The V end was cut by 6 bases, the J end by 7 bases, with 13 bases between. Germline V gene data show CDR1 as LGHDT and CDR2 as YNNKEL (reference sequence). CDR3 amino acids: CASSQQGGNSPLHF. The CDR3 nucleotides read TGTGCCAGCAGTCAACAGGGCGGCAATTCACCCCTCCACTTT.

V and J are TRBV18 and TRBJ2-1; a possible D gene is TRBD1 (6 bases). The CDR3 is 15 amino acids. Germline-derived CDR1 and CDR2 are KGHSH and LQKENI. V shed 6 bases and J shed 0 bases, with 12 bases lying between them. The CDR3 DNA sequence: TGTGCCAGCTCTCACAGGGACCCCTCCTACAATGAGCAGTTCTTC. It yields the protein CASSHRDPSYNEQFF.

This clonotype was observed once. V and J are TRBV7-2 and TRBJ2-2; 9 bases line up with TRBD1. Germline V gene lookup returns CDR1 SGHTA and CDR2 FQGNSA. V was pared by 5 bases and J by 4 bases, with 14 bases of the junction left unmatched. The CDR3 consists of 18 residues. CDR3 loop: CASSTPPGTGSVTGELFF. CDR3 nucleotide sequence: TGTGCCAGCAGCACCCCGCCCGGGACAGGGAGTGTCACCGGGGAGCTGTTTTTT.

The rearrangement uses TRBV28 and TRBJ1-2; weak D call: TRBD1 (5 bases). Per germline, CDR1 MDHEN and CDR2 SYDVKM. This CDR3 has 15 residues. Between the trimmed V and J ends, which lost 9 bases and 3 bases, there was a span of 20 bases. CDR3 sequence (DNA): TGTGCCAGGCCTCCCGGCCCGGGGCCAGACTATGGCTACACCTTC. Its protein is CARPPGPGPDYGYTF.

V and J are TRBV6-2 or TRBV6-3 and TRBJ2-5; perhaps TRBD1 as D (6 bases). Deletions cut 7 bases from V and 4 bases from J, with 13 bases between. The germline gives CDR1 MNHEY, CDR2 SVGEGT. The CDR3 contains 13 residues. The CDR3, as DNA: TGTGCCAGCAACCGACTCAGGGGAGAGACCCAGTACTTC. It encodes CASNRLRGETQYF.

The rearrangement uses TRBV24-1 and TRBJ2-3; D is possibly TRBD2 (6 bases). Germline V gene data show CDR1 as KGHDR and CDR2 as SFDVKD. The CDR3 spans 14 residues. V shed 3 bases and J shed 7 bases, with 13 bases lying between them. CDR3 region: CATSDPGLGNTQYF. Here the CDR3 DNA reads TGTGCCACCAGTGATCCGGGACTCGGGAATACGCAGTATTTT.

The chain employs TRBV20-1 and TRBJ2-5, with D perhaps TRBD2 (5 bases). This CDR3 is built from 12 residues. The V gene lost 6 bases and the J gene lost 5 bases, with 13 bases spanning the gap. CDR1 is DFQATT and CDR2 is SNEGSKA in the germline V gene (reference sequence). In DNA, the CDR3 is TGCAGTGCCCTAACTAGGAGCGAGACCCAGTACTTC. Encoded protein: CSALTRSETQYF.

The CDR3 reads CASSPRTGDNTIYF. The CDR3 nucleotides read TGTGCCAGCAGCCCCCGGACAGGGGACAACACCATATATTTT. The chain joins TRBV7-2 to TRBJ1-3; TRBD1 agrees at 9 bases. The germline gives CDR1 SGHTA, CDR2 FQGNSA. Trimming took 5 bases from V and 7 from J; bases not matched to a gene: 6. This CDR3 contains 14 residues.

This chain uses TRBV4-3 with TRBJ2-7; D might be TRBD1 (5 bases). Germline CDR1 is LGHNA and CDR2 is YSLEER. CDR3 length: 16 residues. Trimming removed 1 base from V and 4 bases from J, with 17 bases in between. CDR3 residues: CASSQGGQWPGYEQYF. The CDR3, as DNA: TGCGCCAGCAGCCAAGGGGGCCAGTGGCCCGGGTACGAGCAGTACTTC.

J is TRBJ2-5 and V is TRBV20-1; D remains unclear. The germline V gene has CDR1 DFQATT and CDR2 SNEGSKA (reference sequence). The CDR3 sequence is 13 residues long. Trimming removed 2 bases from V and 1 base from J, with 8 bases in between. CDR3 sequence: CSARRPSQETQYF. DNA of the CDR3: TGCAGTGCTAGAAGGCCCAGCCAAGAGACCCAGTACTTC.

The chain combines TRBV19 with TRBJ1-5; 10 bases are a match to TRBD1. This CDR3 spans 15 amino acids. Losses at the gene ends were 9 bases for V and 4 bases for J; bases not matched to a gene: 9. Germline V lookup: CDR1 LNHDA, CDR2 SQIVND (reference sequence). In DNA, the CDR3 is TGTGCCAGCAACTACCGGGACAGGGGTAATCAGCCCCAGCATTTT. Encoded protein: CASNYRDRGNQPQHF.

The chain joins TRBV7-2 to TRBJ2-7; 8 bases agree with TRBD1. J lost 3 bases, V lost 7 bases, and 8 bases had no gene match. The CDR3 has 14 amino acids. The germline gives CDR1 SGHTA, CDR2 FQGNSA. The CDR3 sequence: CASNIRDRNYEQYF. In DNA form, the CDR3 reads TGTGCCAGCAACATACGGGACAGGAACTACGAGCAGTACTTC.

The chain recombines TRBV12-5 with TRBJ2-7; D is tentatively TRBD1 or TRBD2 (5 bases each). This CDR3 is 13 amino acids long. Germline V lookup: CDR1 LGHNT, CDR2 FRNRAP. The V and J ends lost 0 bases and 6 bases respectively, with 9 bases between them. The CDR3 nucleotides read TGTGCTAGTGGTTTGGTACCCGGGGCCGAGCAGTACTTC. This translates into CASGLVPGAEQYF. Full variable domain (remainder filled in from reference TRBV12-5 and TRBJ2-7): DARVTQTPRHKVTEMGQEVTMRCQPILGHNTVFWYRQTMMQGLELLAYFRNRAPLDDSGMPKDRFSAEMPDATLATLKIQPSEPRDSAVYFCASGLVPGAEQYFGPGTRLTVT.

This rearrangement joins TRBV5-4 to TRBJ1-1, with D possibly being TRBD1 (5 bases). CDR1 SGHNT and CDR2 YYREEE come from the germline V gene (reference sequence). V was cut by 5 bases and J by 1 base, with 15 bases left in between. The CDR3 is 15 amino acids. The CDR3 nucleotides are TGTGCCAGCAGTCCACCCGGGACCGCGAACACTGAAGCTTTCTTT. Protein: CASSPPGTANTEAFF.

The J gene is TRBJ1-5, the V gene TRBV6-2 or TRBV6-3; 8 bases are shared with TRBD1. This CDR3 has 14 amino acids. J lost 4 bases, V lost 7 bases, and 6 bases had no gene match. In germline, CDR1 is MNHEY, CDR2 SVGEGT. Here the CDR3 reads CASNLQGGNQPQHF. The CDR3 nucleotides read TGTGCCAGCAACCTACAGGGGGGGAATCAGCCCCAGCATTTT.

This chain connects TRBV5-5 to TRBJ1-5, with D perhaps matching TRBD1 (5 bases). The CDR3 extends over 15 amino acids. Per germline, CDR1 SGHKS and CDR2 YYEKEE (reference sequence). V shed 0 bases and J shed 9 bases, with 16 bases lying between them. In nucleotides, the CDR3 is TGTGCCAGCAGCTTGGCTGGGGGAACCCCCAGGCCCCAGCATTTT. Translated: CASSLAGGTPRPQHF. Based on the CDR3 plus reference TRBV5-5 and TRBJ1-5, the full variable domain is DAGVTQSPTHLIKTRGQQVTLRCSPISGHKSVSWYQQVLGQGPQFIFQYYEKEERGRGNFPDRFSARQFPNYSSELNVNALLLGDSALYLCASSLAGGTPRPQHFGDGTRLSIL.

This chain joins TRBV9 and TRBJ2-1; 8 positions agree with TRBD2. Germline CDR1 is SGDLS and CDR2 is YYNGEE. J lost 2 bases, V lost 0 bases, and 1 base had no gene match. This CDR3 has 15 residues. CDR3 in amino acids: CASSVGLATYNEQFF. In DNA form, the CDR3 reads TGTGCCAGCAGCGTAGGACTAGCGACCTACAATGAGCAGTTCTTC.

The chain combines TRBV21-1 with TRBJ2-3; the table calls TRBD2, which could not be checked here. TRBV21-1 is a known pseudogene. This CDR3 contains 15 residues. In DNA, the CDR3 is TGTGCCAGCAGCCAGCGGGGGGATGGCACAGATACGCAGTATTTT. Amino acids: CASSQRGDGTDTQYF.

The CDR3 loop reads CSVLGQMNTEAFF. CDR3 sequence (DNA): TGCAGCGTCTTGGGACAGATGAACACTGAAGCTTTCTTT. The genes are TRBV29-1 and TRBJ1-1; TRBD1 aligns across 7 bases. J lost 0 bases, V lost 6 bases, and 4 bases had no gene match. CDR1 and CDR2 (germline): SQVTM, ANQGSEA. This CDR3 has 13 residues.

V usage is TRBV29-1 and J usage is TRBJ1-2, with TRBD1 matching over 11 bases. This CDR3 has 13 residues. V shed 6 bases, J shed 7 bases, and the junction held 7 bases outside the gene matches. CDR1 and CDR2 (germline): SQVTM, ANQGSEA. Here the CDR3 reads CSVADRGLSGYTF. The CDR3, as DNA: TGCAGCGTGGCGGACAGGGGGCTCAGTGGCTACACCTTC.

This chain joins TRBV25-1 and TRBJ2-3; no definite D call. The CDR3 covers 12 residues. Germline CDR1 and CDR2: MGHDK and SYGVNS. Trimming cost V 4 bases and J 6 bases, with 8 bases left between them. For the CDR3, the DNA is TGTGCCAGCAGTGGAAATAGCGATACGCAGTATTTT. It codes for CASSGNSDTQYF.

The gene calls are TRBV28 and TRBJ2-1; weak D call: TRBD1 (6 bases). V shed 6 bases and J shed 6 bases, with 15 bases lying between them. Germline V gene lookup returns CDR1 MDHEN and CDR2 SYDVKM. The CDR3 has 14 amino acids. CDR3: CASRTRDTLNEQFF. The CDR3, as DNA: TGTGCCAGCAGGACTCGGGACACACTCAATGAGCAGTTCTTC. The full variable domain, with the rest looked up from reference TRBV28 and TRBJ2-1, is DVKVTQSSRYLVKRTGEKVFLECVQDMDHENMFWYRQDPGLGLRLIYFSYDVKMKEKGDIPEGYSVSREKKERFSLILESASTNQTSMYLCASRTRDTLNEQFFGPGTRLTVL.